What follows are 29 T cell receptor beta chains derived from one specimen sequenced in a study of beta chain features in type 1 diabetes. The authors reverse transcribed all of the isolated RNA, so sequencing captured expressed TCRB transcripts. Only in-frame clones appear in the TCRdb table, and some are missing; sequencing was by immunoSEQ multiplex PCR. The table has 850,000 to 900,000 clones, roughly 17% seen once. Sample: naive CD4+ T cells from blood. The source is a woman younger than 30 in good health.

This chain joins TRBV20-1 and TRBJ2-6; no firm D call. V lost 6 bases, J lost 5 bases, and 5 bases lay in between. The CDR3 runs 11 residues. CDR1 and CDR2 from the germline V gene are DFQATT and SNEGSKA (reference sequence). The CDR3 loop is CSASRANVLTF. The CDR3 coding sequence is TGCAGTGCCTCCAGGGCCAACGTCCTGACTTTC.

V gene TRBV4-3 combines with J gene TRBJ2-7; 10 nucleotides line up with TRBD2. The CDR3 sequence is 16 residues long. In germline, CDR1 is LGHNA, CDR2 YSLEER. Trimming at V came to 3 bases and at J to 6 bases, leaving 11 bases not matched to a gene. The CDR3 DNA reads as TGCGCCAGCAGCCACCCCCCTAGCGGGAGTTTCGGCGAGCAGTACTTC. This gives the protein CASSHPPSGSFGEQYF.

CDR3 protein: CASTPRQANTGELFF. The CDR3 DNA reads TGTGCCAGTACCCCTAGGCAGGCGAACACCGGGGAGCTGTTTTTT. The chain carries TRBV19 and TRBJ2-2; D gene ambiguous. Trimming removed 7 bases at V and 0 bases at J, with 12 bases between. Germline V gives CDR1 LNHDA, CDR2 SQIVND (reference sequence). The CDR3 runs to 15 residues.

In regard to this clone: At the DNA level, this CDR3 is encoded by other sequences in the same sample as well. V is TRBV15 and J is TRBJ2-1; D is uncertain. The ends were cut back, 3 bases at V and 4 bases at J, with 4 bases in the middle. CDR3 length: 12 residues. The germline V gene has CDR1 LNHNV and CDR2 YYDKDF (reference sequence). CDR3 bases: TGTGCCACCAGCAGGGCATACAATGAGCAGTTCTTC. Translation: CATSRAYNEQFF.

Concerning this clone: The same CDR3 arises from other DNA sequences in this sample as well. This chain connects TRBV15 to TRBJ2-7; no clear D. The CDR3 sequence is 13 residues long. The germline V and J ends were trimmed by 1 base and 1 base, with 5 bases remaining between them. CDR1 is LNHNV, CDR2 YYDKDF, per germline (reference sequence). The CDR3 reads CATSRAPSYEQYF. DNA of the CDR3: TGTGCCACCAGCAGAGCGCCATCCTACGAGCAGTACTTC.

The CDR3 protein is CASGVGQGAGQPQHF. CDR3 DNA: TGTGCCAGCGGCGTGGGACAGGGGGCCGGTCAGCCCCAGCATTTT. The chain links TRBV27 to TRBJ1-5, with TRBD1 identical over 12 bases. The V gene end was trimmed by 8 bases and the J gene end by 6 bases; junction bases not matched to a gene: 8. The CDR3 has 15 amino acids. The germline V gene encodes CDR1 MNHEY and CDR2 SMNVEV (reference sequence).

The chain recombines TRBV18 with TRBJ2-7; 8 positions agree with TRBD1. CDR3 size: 14 residues. The V and J ends lost 2 bases and 9 bases, in that order; junction bases with no gene match: 9. From germline, CDR1 is KGHSH and CDR2 LQKENI. The CDR3 nucleotides read TGTGCCAGCTCACCAGGGACAGGTGACGCGATGCAGTACTTC. Translation: CASSPGTGDAMQYF.

This clone has only a few counts. This sequence joins TRBV5-1 and TRBJ2-5; D unresolved. Deletions cut 4 bases from V and 5 bases from J, with 12 bases between. Germline CDR1 reads SGHRS; CDR2 reads YFSETQ. This CDR3 is 13 amino acids long. DNA for the CDR3: TGCGCCAGCAGCCTGGATTGGTTTGAGACCCAGTACTTC. It translates to CASSLDWFETQYF.

V usage is TRBV5-1 and J usage is TRBJ2-2; TRBD2 aligns across 9 bases. Trimming removed 4 bases from V and 2 bases from J; junction bases left unmatched: 6. Per the germline V gene, CDR1 is SGHRS and CDR2 is YFSETQ. The CDR3 extends over 16 amino acids. The CDR3 DNA is TGCGCCAGCAGCCCGCCTAGCGGGATAAACACCGGGGAGCTGTTTTTT. Translating it yields CASSPPSGINTGELFF. The entire variable domain, with the rest obtained from reference TRBV5-1 and TRBJ2-2, is as follows: KAGVTQTPRYLIKTRGQQVTLSCSPISGHRSVSWYQQTPGQGLQFLFEYFSETQRNKGNFPGRFSGRQFSNSRSEMNVSTLELGDSALYLCASSPPSGINTGELFFGEGSRLTVL.

This clone has more than one count but fewer than ten. The J gene is TRBJ2-7, the V gene TRBV6-5, with D maybe TRBD2 (5 bases). This CDR3 spans 13 amino acids. Germline V gene data show CDR1 as MNHEY and CDR2 as SVGAGI. V was clipped by 6 bases and J by 2 bases, with 11 bases between them. The CDR3 DNA follows: TGTGCCAGCAGCGGACTTCGGACCTACGAGCAGTACTTC. As protein: CASSGLRTYEQYF.

There are a few counts of this clone. The V gene is TRBV29-1, the J gene TRBJ2-1; TRBD2 matches 11 bases. Germline-derived CDR1 and CDR2 are SQVTM and ANQGSEA. The CDR3 runs to 14 residues. V was clipped by 7 bases and J by 7 bases; unmatched bases: 9. CDR3 loop: CSAPLAGVWNEQFF. CDR3 nucleotides: TGCAGCGCTCCACTAGCGGGAGTTTGGAATGAGCAGTTCTTC.

The V and J genes are TRBV4-3 and TRBJ2-5; 8 bases are shared with TRBD1. The DNA end favors TRBJ2-7, so the J call may be wrong. CDR3 length: 15 amino acids. In germline, CDR1 is LGHNA, CDR2 YSLEER. The CDR3 protein is CASSQGTGNYGEQYF. The CDR3 coding sequence is TGCGCCAGCAGCCAAGGGACAGGGAACTACGGCGAGCAGTACTTC.

About this clone itself: The sample contains more than one DNA sequence encoding this CDR3. The chain carries TRBV6-1 and TRBJ2-7, with D tentatively TRBD1 (5 bases). Germline loops: CDR1 MNHNS, CDR2 SASEGT. V was pared by 2 bases and J by 1 base, with 6 bases between. This CDR3 has 13 residues. Here the CDR3 reads CASSEQGSYEQYF. The DNA of the CDR3 is TGTGCCAGCAGTGAACAGGGATCCTACGAGCAGTACTTC.

This rearrangement joins TRBV7-3 to TRBJ2-2; 9 bases agree with TRBD1. CDR1 is SGHTA, CDR2 FQGTGA, per germline. Unmatched junction bases numbered 8, after V lost 5 bases and J lost 1 base. The CDR3 runs 17 residues. The CDR3: CASSRTVTGGNTGELFF. CDR3 DNA: TGTGCCAGCAGCAGAACAGTGACAGGGGGGAACACCGGGGAGCTGTTTTTT.

This clone was seen only a few times. The rearrangement uses TRBV10-2 and TRBJ2-1; the D is unclear. CDR3 length: 16 amino acids. Per the germline V gene, CDR1 is WSHSY and CDR2 is SAAADI. V was shortened by 0 bases and J by 2 bases, with 11 bases between the two germline ends. CDR3 nucleotides: TGCGCCAGCAGTGAGTCGATAAGGTTTCCCTACAATGAGCAGTTCTTC. Protein: CASSESIRFPYNEQFF.

This clone has more than one count but fewer than ten. The chain uses TRBV18 and TRBJ2-2, with D maybe TRBD1 (5 bases). This CDR3 contains 18 residues. The V gene's germline CDR1 is KGHSH and CDR2 LQKENI. The V gene lost 1 base and the J gene lost 1 base, with 16 bases spanning the gap. The CDR3 sequence: CASSPREPGQGNTGELFF. Here the CDR3 DNA reads TGTGCCAGCTCACCACGGGAACCAGGGCAGGGGAACACCGGGGAGCTGTTTTTT.

In this sample, this clone turned up a few times. This chain uses TRBV28 with TRBJ2-3, with 11 bases lining up with TRBD2. In germline, CDR1 is MDHEN, CDR2 SYDVKM. V shed 3 bases, J shed 5 bases, and the junction held 7 bases outside the gene matches. The length of the CDR3 is 16 residues. The CDR3 DNA reads as TGTGCCAGCAGTTTGTGGACTAGCGGGTTGGGAGATACGCAGTATTTT. Translating gives CASSLWTSGLGDTQYF.

The V call is TRBV9, the J call TRBJ2-6; the D is unclear. This CDR3 spans 16 amino acids. Germline V gene sequence: CDR1 SGDLS, CDR2 YYNGEE. V was clipped by 2 bases and J by 4 bases, with 13 bases between them. CDR3 nucleotides: TGTGCCAGCAGCGTCACTCCTCAATCGGGGGCCAACGTCCTGACTTTC. Translation: CASSVTPQSGANVLTF.

As to this clone: Without the conserved terminal phenylalanine or tryptophan, this CDR3 likely stems from a read error. Because the CDR3's place on the DNA is in doubt, the DNA is left out and the CDR3 is given as listed by TCRdb. This chain links TRBV6-4 with TRBJ2-3. The CDR3 adds up to 9 amino acids, both ends counted. In germline, CDR1 is MRHNA, CDR2 SNTAGT. This CDR3 reads CASTLGPGQ.

Only a few counts were recorded for this clone. The chain has TRBV6-6 and TRBJ2-7, with no clear D. V lost 8 bases to trimming and J lost 0 bases, with 5 bases between them. The CDR3 runs to 11 residues. Germline CDR1 reads MNHNY; CDR2 reads SVGAGI (reference sequence). The CDR3 region has the DNA TGTGCCAGCGGGTTCTCCTACGAGCAGTACTTC. Protein: CASGFSYEQYF.

In this sample, this clone turned up a few times. This chain links TRBV19 with TRBJ2-7; a weak D match, TRBD2 (5 bases). The CDR3 is made up of 14 amino acids. V lost 4 bases and J 1 base, leaving 11 bases between the germline ends. Germline V CDR1 and CDR2: LNHDA, SQIVND (reference sequence). DNA for the CDR3: TGTGCCAGTAGTAAGCCGGGGATGTCCTACGAGCAGTACTTC. Encoded protein: CASSKPGMSYEQYF.

This clone occurred a few times. Other DNA sequences within the sample encode an identical CDR3. The rearrangement links TRBV29-1 to TRBJ2-2, with unresolved D. The V gene lost 4 bases and the J gene lost 2 bases, with 2 bases spanning the gap. The CDR3 spans 11 residues. Germline CDR1 SQVTM, CDR2 ANQGSEA. The CDR3 spells CSVGNTGELFF. The CDR3 DNA follows: TGCAGCGTTGGTAACACCGGGGAGCTGTTTTTT.

The chain carries TRBV2 and TRBJ2-6, with D tentatively TRBD1 (6 bases). V gave up 11 bases and J gave up 2 bases, with 10 bases separating them. The CDR3 has 13 residues. Looked up from germline, CDR1 is SNHLY and CDR2 is FYNNEI. In DNA form, the CDR3 reads TGTGCCGGGAACAGGGCTGGGGCCAACGTCCTGACTTTC. It codes for CAGNRAGANVLTF.

This clone came up a few times. This chain connects TRBV7-2 to TRBJ1-2, with TRBD1 identical over 7 bases. CDR1 is SGHTA and CDR2 is FQGNSA in the germline V gene. This CDR3 spans 14 amino acids. The V segment lost 5 bases and the J segment 4 bases; nucleotides outside the gene matches: 7. DNA of the CDR3: TGTGCCAGCAGCGTTCGACAGGGTCCCTATGGCTACACCTTC. Translating it yields CASSVRQGPYGYTF. The variable domain in full, completed from reference TRBV7-2 and TRBJ1-2, reads GAGVSQSPSNKVTEKGKDVELRCDPISGHTALYWYRQSLGQGLEFLIYFQGNSAPDKSGLPSDRFSAERTGGSVSTLTIQRTQQEDSAVYLCASSVRQGPYGYTFGSGTRLTVV.

CDR3: CASSLGAGQGANQYF. The CDR3 DNA reads TGTGCCAGCAGCTTAGGCGCGGGACAGGGGGCAAACCAGTACTTC. The chain carries TRBV7-2 and TRBJ2-7; 12 nucleotides align to TRBD1. CDR1 SGHTA and CDR2 FQGNSA come from the germline V gene. Trimming cost V 1 base and J 10 bases; bases outside gene matches: 8. The CDR3 sequence is 15 residues long.

This clone was counted between two and nine times. The chain recombines TRBV14 with TRBJ2-3; 8 bases agree with TRBD2. Looked up from germline, CDR1 is SGHDN and CDR2 is FVKESK. The CDR3 is 17 amino acids. J was trimmed by 4 bases and V by 6 bases; bases with no gene match: 15. CDR3 sequence reads: CASRRGPAGATSDTQYF. CDR3 nucleotides: TGTGCCAGCAGGCGAGGGCCAGCGGGAGCCACTTCAGATACGCAGTATTTT. Complete variable domain (other parts from reference TRBV14 and TRBJ2-3): EAGVTQFPSHSVIEKGQTVTLRCDPISGHDNLYWYRRVMGKEIKFLLHFVKESKQDESGMPNNRFLAERTGGTYSTLKVQPAELEDSGVYFCASRRGPAGATSDTQYFGPGTRLTVL.

The chain employs TRBV7-9 and TRBJ1-2; TRBD1 might be the D (5 bases). Germline-derived CDR1 and CDR2 are SEHNR and FQNEAQ (reference sequence). Trimming shortened V by 1 base and J by 6 bases, and 12 bases separated the two germline ends. This CDR3 is 14 amino acids long. CDR3 sequence reads: CASSLGQGTHGYTF. CDR3 bases: TGTGCCAGCAGCTTAGGGCAGGGAACACATGGCTACACCTTC.

This clone was seen a handful of times. The gene calls are TRBV4-3 and TRBJ2-1; D call uncertain. Germline CDR1 reads LGHNA; CDR2 reads YSLEER. The CDR3 runs 13 residues. Trimming left V 3 bases short and J 8 bases short, with 11 bases between. CDR3 nucleotides: TGCGCCAGCAGCCAGTCCCTAGGCCATGAGCAGTTCTTC. Its translation is CASSQSLGHEQFF.

J is TRBJ2-7 and V is TRBV4-3; TRBD2 aligns across 7 bases. The CDR3 totals 15 residues. The ends lost 0 bases at V and 2 bases at J; junction bases unmatched: 4. Per germline, CDR1 LGHNA and CDR2 YSLEER. The CDR3, as DNA: TGCGCCAGCAGCCAAGATCCTAGCGGTGCCTACGAGCAGTACTTC. Its translation is CASSQDPSGAYEQYF.